This passage covers 28 T cell receptor beta chains from one sample sequenced in a study of blood T cell repertoires in COVID-19. The protocol was immunoSEQ multiplex PCR, while the TCRdb copy is restricted to in-frame clones and leaves out a portion. The sample lists around 190,000 clones, 70% to 90% seen once, with 15% to 20% in the top ten. Sequencing was performed on peripheral blood. Receptors originate from a man over 45 with COVID-19, enrolled during active disease.

The V call is TRBV5-4, the J call TRBJ2-1; 11 bases line up with TRBD2. V shed 0 bases, J shed 9 bases, and the junction held 14 bases outside the gene matches. The CDR3 contains 18 residues. CDR1 SGHNT and CDR2 YYREEE come from the germline V gene (reference sequence). The CDR3 spells CASSLGVLAGVLYREQFF. CDR3 sequence (DNA): TGTGCCAGCAGCTTGGGCGTACTAGCGGGAGTCTTATATCGTGAGCAGTTCTTC. Full variable domain (remainder filled in from reference TRBV5-4 and TRBJ2-1): ETGVTQSPTHLIKTRGQQVTLRCSSQSGHNTVSWYQQALGQGPQFIFQYYREEENGRGNFPPRFSGLQFPNYSSELNVNALELDDSALYLCASSLGVLAGVLYREQFFGPGTRLTVL.

J is TRBJ2-7 and V is TRBV5-6; D not resolved. The germline V gene encodes CDR1 SGHDT and CDR2 YYEEEE. Trimming stripped 0 bases from V and 6 bases from J, with 7 bases between. This CDR3 has 12 residues. The CDR3 loop is CASSLAVSEQYF. Written as DNA, the CDR3 is TGTGCCAGCAGCTTGGCCGTCTCCGAGCAGTACTTC.

The table lists this clone with a count of one. The CDR3 DNA sequence: TGCGCCAGCAGCTTGAGGACTAGCGGGACCGACGAGCAGTACTTC. The encoded protein is CASSLRTSGTDEQYF. The rearrangement uses TRBV5-1 and TRBJ2-7, with 12 positions matching TRBD2. Germline V gives CDR1 SGHRS, CDR2 YFSETQ. The junction had 4 bases not matched to a gene; V was cut back by 1 base and J by 5 bases. This CDR3 contains 15 residues.

The V call is TRBV27, the J call TRBJ1-1; weak D call: TRBD1 (6 bases). The CDR3 totals 16 residues. Germline CDR1 reads MNHEY; CDR2 reads SMNVEV (reference sequence). V was shortened by 5 bases and J by 0 bases, with 16 bases between the two germline ends. The CDR3 DNA sequence: TGTGCCAGCAGTCCTTCGACAGGCGCCTTGAACACTGAAGCTTTCTTT. Translated, it gives CASSPSTGALNTEAFF.

V gene TRBV12-5 combines with J gene TRBJ2-3; D is perhaps TRBD1 (6 bases). The CDR3 covers 16 residues. V gave up 1 base and J gave up 6 bases, with 17 bases separating them. Germline-derived CDR1 and CDR2 are LGHNT and FRNRAP. The CDR3 bases are TGTGCTAGTGGTTTGGGCCAACAGGGAAGGGGGGATACGCAGTATTTT. Amino acid sequence: CASGLGQQGRGDTQYF.

This sequence joins TRBV12-3 or TRBV12-4 and TRBJ1-1; 9 bases are a match to TRBD1. The junction had 2 bases not matched to a gene; V was cut back by 6 bases and J by 6 bases. The CDR3 is 12 residues long. The DNA of the CDR3 is TGTGCCAGCAGCCGGACAGGGGCTGAAGCTTTCTTT. Amino acid sequence: CASSRTGAEAFF.

V is TRBV24-1 and J is TRBJ2-7; 10 bases map to TRBD1. The V segment lost 7 bases and the J segment 4 bases; nucleotides outside the gene matches: 15. The CDR3 is made up of 17 amino acids. Per the germline V gene, CDR1 is KGHDR and CDR2 is SFDVKD. This chain's CDR3 is CATREPTSGQGSYEQYF. CDR3 DNA sequence: TGTGCCACCAGAGAACCAACTTCGGGACAGGGGTCGTACGAGCAGTACTTC.

The V gene is TRBV5-6, the J gene TRBJ2-3; possible D gene TRBD2, 6 bases. Per the germline V gene, CDR1 is SGHDT and CDR2 is YYEEEE. This CDR3 comprises 16 residues. The V end was cut by 1 base, the J end by 1 base, with 13 bases between. DNA for the CDR3: TGTGCCAGCAGCTTGCGCGGGACTCTCGGCACAGATACGCAGTATTTT. Protein: CASSLRGTLGTDTQYF. The whole variable domain, filled in from reference TRBV5-6 and TRBJ2-3, reads DAGVTQSPTHLIKTRGQQVTLRCSPKSGHDTVSWYQQALGQGPQFIFQYYEEEERQRGNFPDRFSGHQFPNYSSELNVNALLLGDSALYLCASSLRGTLGTDTQYFGPGTRLTVL.

This sequence joins TRBV7-3 and TRBJ2-1; TRBD1 agrees at 7 bases. The CDR3 length is 14 residues. Germline assignment: CDR1 SGHTA and CDR2 FQGTGA. V trimming: 5 bases; J trimming: 6 bases; junction bases outside the gene matches: 7. The CDR3 DNA reads as TGTGCCAGCAGCGCCCACGCAGGGGGCAATGAGCAGTTCTTC. It encodes CASSAHAGGNEQFF.

This rearrangement joins TRBV7-2 to TRBJ2-7; TRBD2 matches at 8 bases. Looked up from germline, CDR1 is SGHTA and CDR2 is FQGNSA. This CDR3 has 16 amino acids. The trim removed 7 bases at V and 3 bases at J, leaving 14 bases unmatched. The CDR3 region has the DNA TGTGCCAGCACGCCCTCCATAGCGGGGAACTTCTACGAGCAGTACTTC. Protein sequence: CASTPSIAGNFYEQYF. The whole variable domain, filled in from reference TRBV7-2 and TRBJ2-7, reads GAGVSQSPSNKVTEKGKDVELRCDPISGHTALYWYRQSLGQGLEFLIYFQGNSAPDKSGLPSDRFSAERTGGSVSTLTIQRTQQEDSAVYLCASTPSIAGNFYEQYFGPGTRLTVT.

The chain joins TRBV5-6 to TRBJ2-7; the match to TRBD1 covers 8 bases. V was clipped by 0 bases and J by 3 bases; unmatched bases: 8. Germline-derived CDR1 and CDR2 are SGHDT and YYEEEE. The CDR3 length is 16 residues. CDR3 coding DNA: TGTGCCAGCAGCTTGGCGGCAGGGGGCTTCGTCTACGAGCAGTACTTC. Amino acid sequence: CASSLAAGGFVYEQYF.

The chain links TRBV5-1 to TRBJ1-4; D perhaps matches TRBD1 (5 bases). Trimming pared 1 base from V and 1 base from J, leaving 11 bases between. Germline lookup yields CDR1 SGHRS and CDR2 YFSETQ. The CDR3 runs 16 residues. CDR3 region: CASSLLPGGTNEKLFF. CDR3 DNA: TGCGCCAGCAGCTTGCTGCCGGGGGGAACTAATGAAAAACTGTTTTTT.

This clone appeared a single time. The CDR3 DNA follows: TGTGCCAGCAGCTTAGCCGGGGACACTGAAGCTTTCTTT. Translation: CASSLAGDTEAFF. V and J are TRBV7-9 and TRBJ1-1; D is unresolved. V dropped 0 bases and J dropped 3 bases, with 5 bases sitting between them. Per the germline V gene, CDR1 is SEHNR and CDR2 is FQNEAQ (reference sequence). The CDR3 runs 13 residues. Based on the CDR3 plus reference TRBV7-9 and TRBJ1-1, the full variable domain is DTGVSQNPRHKITKRGQNVTFRCDPISEHNRLYWYRQTLGQGPEFLTYFQNEAQLEKSRLLSDRFSAERPKGSFSTLEIQRTEQGDSAMYLCASSLAGDTEAFFGQGTRLTVV.

This clone was counted a single time. V and J are TRBV5-6 and TRBJ2-6; the D gene is possibly TRBD2 (5 bases). This CDR3 is 16 amino acids long. Trimming removed 4 bases from V and 2 bases from J, with 13 bases in between. The V gene's germline CDR1 is SGHDT and CDR2 YYEEEE. CDR3 residues: CASSPYGLTGANVLTF. As DNA, the CDR3 is TGTGCCAGCAGCCCATACGGACTTACTGGGGCCAACGTCCTGACTTTC.

This rearrangement joins TRBV7-3 to TRBJ2-1; 10 bases match TRBD2. After removal of 4 bases from V and 8 bases from J, the junction contained 8 bases not matched to a gene. Per germline, CDR1 SGHTA and CDR2 FQGTGA. There are 15 residues in the CDR3. The CDR3 loop is CASSSSGGAFDEQFF. CDR3 coding DNA: TGTGCCAGCAGCTCGAGCGGGGGGGCCTTTGATGAGCAGTTCTTC. Together with reference TRBV7-3 and TRBJ2-1, the CDR3 gives the full variable domain: GAGVSQTPSNKVTEKGKYVELRCDPISGHTALYWYRQSLGQGPEFLIYFQGTGAADDSGLPNDRFFAVRPEGSVSTLKIQRTERGDSAVYLCASSSSGGAFDEQFFGPGTRLTVL.

The rearrangement joins TRBV7-8 to TRBJ1-2, with TRBD1 identical over 7 bases. Trimming took 5 bases from V and 1 from J; bases not matched to a gene: 10. This CDR3 has 16 residues. From germline, CDR1 is SGHVS and CDR2 FQNEAQ. CDR3 protein: CASSLGQESINYGYTF. In nucleotides, the CDR3 is TGTGCCAGCAGCCTTGGACAGGAGAGCATTAACTATGGCTACACCTTC.

This chain joins TRBV30 and TRBJ1-1; tentative D call: TRBD1 (6 bases). V dropped 1 base and J dropped 5 bases, with 11 bases sitting between them. The CDR3 sequence is 13 residues long. Germline lookup yields CDR1 GTSNPN and CDR2 SVGIG (reference sequence). The CDR3 DNA follows: TGTGCCTGGAGTGCAGGGGTTGGGACTGAAGCTTTCTTT. Amino acids: CAWSAGVGTEAFF.

The chain is built from TRBV29-1 and TRBJ1-2, with D possibly TRBD1 on 6 matching bases. The CDR3 spans 14 residues. V lost 6 bases and J 9 bases, leaving 23 bases between the germline ends. CDR1 SQVTM and CDR2 ANQGSEA come from the germline V gene. For the CDR3, the DNA is TGCAGCGTGGGCGTTGAAGCCCTACAGGGTCGCTACACCTTC. Protein: CSVGVEALQGRYTF.

The count of this clone is one. The chain carries TRBV28 and TRBJ1-5; the match to TRBD1 covers 10 bases. The CDR3 spans 18 residues. In germline, CDR1 is MDHEN, CDR2 SYDVKM. Trimming cost V 4 bases and J 0 bases; bases outside gene matches: 9. CDR3 DNA sequence: TGTGCCAGCAGTTCATGGACAGGGGGGACGAATAGCAATCAGCCCCAGCATTTT. Its translation is CASSSWTGGTNSNQPQHF.

The rearrangement links TRBV21-1 to TRBJ2-1; the table's D call of TRBD2 was not tested on the DNA. TRBV21-1 is an annotated pseudogene. This CDR3 contains 16 residues. As DNA, the CDR3 is TGTGCCAGCAGCAAGGGCACTAGCGGGAAAAAAAATGAGCAGTTCTTC. Residues: CASSKGTSGKKNEQFF.

The rearrangement joins TRBV18 to TRBJ1-6; 7 positions agree with TRBD1. CDR3 size: 15 residues. Trimming at V came to 2 bases and at J to 15 bases, leaving 13 bases not matched to a gene. Germline loops: CDR1 KGHSH, CDR2 LQKENI. For the CDR3, the DNA is TGTGCCAGCTCACCAACCGACAGGGCCGGGGGACGCCTCCACTTT. This encodes CASSPTDRAGGRLHF.

V is TRBV6-5 and J is TRBJ2-7, with a possible D match to TRBD2 (5 bases). Germline V CDR1 and CDR2: MNHEY, SVGAGI. The CDR3 consists of 13 residues. Trimming took 6 bases from V and 5 from J, leaving 14 bases between them. The CDR3 DNA reads TGTGCCAGCAGCGGACTTCGGGTCCACGAGCAGTACTTC. Translating gives CASSGLRVHEQYF.

This clone was found a few times. The chain combines TRBV27 with TRBJ2-5; D might be TRBD2 (6 bases). Germline-derived CDR1 and CDR2 are MNHEY and SMNVEV (reference sequence). This CDR3 is built from 16 residues. The V end lost 4 bases, the J end lost 4 bases, and 19 bases lay between the germline ends. The CDR3 loop is CASSSRSFGGGETQYF. CDR3 DNA: TGTGCCAGCAGTTCCCGGTCTTTCGGGGGAGGAGAGACCCAGTACTTC.

This clone was detected only once. J is TRBJ1-1 and V is TRBV28; maybe TRBD1 (6 bases). Germline V gene sequence: CDR1 MDHEN, CDR2 SYDVKM. The V end was cut by 5 bases, the J end by 11 bases, with 18 bases between. This CDR3 has 13 amino acids. CDR3 protein: CASSIRQEVRAFF. In nucleotides, the CDR3 is TGTGCCAGCAGTATCAGACAGGAGGTGAGGGCTTTCTTT.

The chain links TRBV7-9 to TRBJ1-4; TRBD1 matches 8 bases. Germline-derived CDR1 and CDR2 are SEHNR and FQNEAQ (reference sequence). The J segment lost 8 bases and the V segment lost 5 bases, leaving 7 bases of the junction unmatched. This CDR3 contains 14 residues. Here the CDR3 reads CASSPDRGGEKLFF. CDR3 coding DNA: TGTGCCAGCAGCCCAGACAGGGGAGGGGAAAAACTGTTTTTT.

The V call is TRBV12-5, the J call TRBJ2-1; tentatively, D is TRBD2 (8 bases). There are 12 residues in the CDR3. Germline V gives CDR1 LGHNT, CDR2 FRNRAP. The CDR3 sequence: CVSGTDYNEQFF. Written as DNA, the CDR3 is TGTGTTAGCGGGACAGACTACAATGAGCAGTTCTTC.

This clone appeared a single time. This chain links TRBV4-1 with TRBJ2-1; 7 nucleotides align to TRBD2. In germline, CDR1 is MGHRA, CDR2 YSYEKL. Losses at the gene ends were 0 bases for V and 6 bases for J; bases not matched to a gene: 5. The CDR3 covers 15 residues. The CDR3 here is CASSQEGRERNEQFF. The DNA for the CDR3 is TGCGCCAGCAGCCAAGAAGGGCGGGAGCGCAATGAGCAGTTCTTC.

V and J are TRBV19 and TRBJ2-3; 10 nucleotides align to TRBD2. The CDR3 covers 15 residues. The germline V gene has CDR1 LNHDA and CDR2 SQIVND (reference sequence). V was pared by 6 bases and J by 3 bases, with 6 bases of the junction left unmatched. CDR3 sequence: CASSDPSGSTDTQYF. The CDR3 nucleotides read TGTGCCAGTAGCGACCCTAGCGGGAGTACAGATACGCAGTATTTT. Filled out from reference TRBV19 and TRBJ2-3, the complete variable domain reads DGGITQSPKYLFRKEGQNVTLSCEQNLNHDAMYWYRQDPGQGLRLIYYSQIVNDFQKGDIAEGYSVSREKKESFPLTVTSAQKNPTAFYLCASSDPSGSTDTQYFGPGTRLTVL.